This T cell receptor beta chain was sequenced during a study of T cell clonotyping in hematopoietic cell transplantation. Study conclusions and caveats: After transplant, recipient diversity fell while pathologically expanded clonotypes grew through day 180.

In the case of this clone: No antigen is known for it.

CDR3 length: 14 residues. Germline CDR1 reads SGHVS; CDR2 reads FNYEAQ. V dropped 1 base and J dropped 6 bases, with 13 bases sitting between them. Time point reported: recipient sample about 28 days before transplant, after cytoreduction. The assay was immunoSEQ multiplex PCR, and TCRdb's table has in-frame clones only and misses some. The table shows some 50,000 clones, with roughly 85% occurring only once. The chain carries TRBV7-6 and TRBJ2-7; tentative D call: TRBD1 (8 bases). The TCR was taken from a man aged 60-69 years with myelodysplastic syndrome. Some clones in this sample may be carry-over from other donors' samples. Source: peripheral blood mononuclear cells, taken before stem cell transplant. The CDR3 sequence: CASSLDRGGGEQYF. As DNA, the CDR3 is TGTGCCAGCAGCTTAGACAGGGGGGGAGGCGAGCAGTACTTC.